The 13 T cell receptor beta chains given below trace back to one sample, sequenced in a study of early T cells in non-severe SARS-CoV-2 infection. MiXCR, applied by TCRdb to the 5' RACE reads, yields one record per CDR3 protein. Of fewer than 100,000 distinct CDR3 sequences in the sample, roughly 9.4% are singletons; the top ten hold 4.8%. The specimen sequenced was whole blood. Receptors originate from an adult who was a healthcare worker with PCR-confirmed SARS-CoV-2 infection or an uninfected control (not recorded which).

This clonotype was picked up many times. The chain combines TRBV28 with TRBJ1-6; D call uncertain. The CDR3 sequence is 15 residues long. V lost 5 bases and J 8 bases, leaving 16 bases between the germline ends. Germline CDR1 is MDHEN and CDR2 is SYDVKM. CDR3 nucleotides: TGTGCCAGCAGTCCCAGCCCGGGATGGGATTCACCCCTCCACTTT. Protein sequence: CASSPSPGWDSPLHF.

A few counts support this clonotype. The genes are TRBV27 and TRBJ2-7; possibly TRBD2 for D (5 bases). The germline V and J ends were trimmed by 0 bases and 3 bases, with 6 bases remaining between them. Germline-derived CDR1 and CDR2 are MNHEY and SMNVEV (reference sequence). The CDR3 consists of 13 residues. The CDR3 DNA follows: TGTGCCAGCAGTTTATCCACTAGCTACGAGCAGTACTTC. Amino acids: CASSLSTSYEQYF.

This clonotype occurred many times. The V and J genes are TRBV7-9 and TRBJ2-3; D is possibly TRBD1 (5 bases). Germline assignment: CDR1 SEHNR and CDR2 FQNEAQ (reference sequence). This CDR3 has 14 residues. Between the trimmed V and J ends, which lost 3 bases and 0 bases, there was a span of 7 bases. Here the CDR3 DNA reads TGTGCCAGCAGCTTGGACAAAAGCACAGATACGCAGTATTTT. Translation: CASSLDKSTDTQYF.

In its sample, this clonotype was seen many times. The V gene is TRBV4-2, the J gene TRBJ1-1, with 7 positions matching TRBD1. Germline CDR1 and CDR2: LGHNA and YNFKEQ. This CDR3 region has 14 residues. Trimming cost V 0 bases and J 4 bases; bases outside gene matches: 2. The CDR3 region is CASSQDDRVTEAFF. Here the CDR3 DNA reads TGTGCCAGCAGCCAAGATGACAGGGTCACTGAAGCTTTCTTT.

In this sample, this clonotype turned up a few times. The chain joins TRBV12-3 or TRBV12-4 to TRBJ2-2, with D perhaps TRBD2 (5 bases). The V and J ends lost 4 bases and 6 bases respectively, with 9 bases between them. This CDR3 comprises 13 residues. CDR3 residues: CASSSGLSGELFF. DNA of the CDR3: TGTGCCAGCAGTTCGGGGTTATCCGGGGAGCTGTTTTTT.

The chain uses TRBV11-3 and TRBJ1-1; D might be TRBD1 (6 bases). The CDR3 contains 13 residues. Germline CDR1 reads SGHNT; CDR2 reads YENEEA. V gave up 5 bases and J gave up 6 bases, with 13 bases separating them. DNA of the CDR3: TGTGCCAGCAGCCTTGTCGGGGGCGCTGAAGCTTTCTTT. Translated, it gives CASSLVGGAEAFF.

The sample holds many counts of this clonotype. The chain is built from TRBV28 and TRBJ2-7, with D possibly matching TRBD1 (6 bases). Germline V gives CDR1 MDHEN, CDR2 SYDVKM. The CDR3 is 14 amino acids. Deletions cut 3 bases from V and 7 bases from J, with 16 bases between. The CDR3: CASSFQQGMGEQYF. In nucleotides, the CDR3 is TGTGCCAGCAGTTTTCAACAGGGTATGGGAGAGCAGTACTTC.

This clonotype showed up many times. This chain links TRBV5-1 with TRBJ2-3; D remains ambiguous. Trimming took 4 bases from V and 0 from J, leaving 12 bases between them. The CDR3 length is 15 residues. CDR1 is SGHRS, CDR2 YFSETQ, per germline. The DNA for the CDR3 is TGCGCCAGCAGCCACCGGACGCCTAGCACAGATACGCAGTATTTT. This codes for CASSHRTPSTDTQYF.

CDR3 sequence (DNA): TGTGCCATCAGTGGGACTGCCTCCCAAGAGACCCAGTACTTC. It codes for CAISGTASQETQYF. The chain recombines TRBV10-3 with TRBJ2-5; possible D gene TRBD2, 5 bases. Trimming removed 4 bases from V and 1 base from J, with 10 bases in between. Germline V gene data show CDR1 as ENHRY and CDR2 as SYGVKD. This CDR3 is built from 14 residues.

Only a few counts were recorded for this clonotype. This chain connects TRBV4-2 to TRBJ2-7; TRBD2 agrees at 7 bases. After removal of 6 bases from V and 3 bases from J, the junction contained 11 bases not matched to a gene. Germline V CDR1 and CDR2: LGHNA, YNFKEQ. This CDR3 has 15 residues. CDR3 region: CASSPRASGVYEQYF. As DNA, the CDR3 is TGTGCCAGCAGTCCGAGGGCTAGCGGCGTCTACGAGCAGTACTTC.

This clonotype occurred many times. The chain carries TRBV6-1 and TRBJ1-6; TRBD1 is a possible D gene (5 bases). Germline CDR1 and CDR2: MNHNS and SASEGT. This CDR3 has 12 residues. Trimming left V 4 bases short and J 10 bases short, with 8 bases between. The CDR3 nucleotides are TGTGCCAGCAGTGCAGGGCTCTCACCCCTCCACTTT. Protein product: CASSAGLSPLHF.

This clonotype has a count of ten or more. One junction end does not reproduce the germline sequence, and a read error may be involved. The rearrangement uses TRBV7-9 and TRBJ1-3; D is uncertain. The CDR3 consists of 16 residues. Per germline, CDR1 SEHNR and CDR2 FQNEAQ (reference sequence). The CDR3 spells CSSSLEGSSSENTIYF. Here the CDR3 DNA reads TGTTCCAGCAGCTTAGAGGGATCGAGCTCTGAAAACACCATATATTTT.

V usage is TRBV6-2 or TRBV6-3 and J usage is TRBJ2-7; 7 nucleotides line up with TRBD2. Germline CDR1 reads MNHEY; CDR2 reads SVGEGT. The CDR3 totals 14 residues. V lost 8 bases and J lost 0; bases outside the gene matches: 7. For the CDR3, the DNA is TGTGCCAGCGTCCGAGCGGGAAGCTCCTACGAGCAGTACTTC. Its translation is CASVRAGSSYEQYF.